This T cell receptor (beta chain) stems from a study of OX40 agonist ivuxolimab in advanced cancers. CDR1 and CDR2 from the germline V gene are MNHNS and SASEGT. J was trimmed by 7 bases and V by 4 bases; bases with no gene match: 11. The CDR3 length is 16 residues. General study points: At doses 0.1 to 3.0 mg/kg, CD4+ and CD8+ clones expanded.

Assay: immunoSEQ multiplex PCR; the TCRdb copy retains only in-frame clones and omits some. The table records 6,000 or so clones, roughly 80% of them present only once. In regard to this clone: No antigen is known for it.

The chain carries TRBV6-1 and TRBJ2-2; 8 positions match TRBD1. Sequenced material: CD4+ or CD8+ T cells sorted from blood, taken in a trial of the OX40 agonist ivuxolimab. The clonotype was recovered from an adult with an advanced solid tumor such as melanoma, head and neck, liver or kidney cancer. CDR3 nucleotides: TGTGCCAGCAGTGTCAGGGGGCTAACGGGGATCGGGGAGCTGTTTTTT. Translation: CASSVRGLTGIGELFF.